This entry is about one T cell receptor (beta chain). The target antigen is unknown. The entry originates in a study of CXCR3-negative and CXCR3-positive naive CD8 T cells. Study results and limitations: Sequencing showed both naive subsets with comparably high diversity, and memory CD8+ cells much lower.

CD8+ T cell subsets were each sorted in triplicate, 300,000 or so cells apiece. Within the CD8+ T cell compartment, naive cells were CD45RO-CCR7+CD27+CD95-. Germline CDR1 reads SQVTM; CDR2 reads ANQGSEA. CDR3 length: 13 residues. With UMI labels, 5' RACE was used to prepare the TRB cDNA libraries. TCRdb processed the 5' RACE reads again and assigns one entry to each CDR3 protein, with no DNA. Its table lists 100,000 or so distinct CDR3 sequences. This chain connects TRBV29-1 to TRBJ2-3; TCRdb lists TRBD2, though no DNA is available to test this call. Material: naive CXCR3- CD8+ T cells from blood. The sample's subset: CD45RO-CCR7+CD27+CD95- naive CD8+ T cells lacking CXCR3 (TNR3-). The TCR sequence derives from a human donor in good health. Some clones in this sample may be carry-over from other donors' samples. CDR3: CSVGTSGTDTQYF.